Many counts were recorded for the clone carrying this T cell receptor beta chain. Trimming removed 7 bases at V and 6 bases at J, with 14 bases between. The CDR3 runs to 13 residues. CDR1 MNHEY and CDR2 SVGAGI come from the germline V gene. One entry per CDR3 protein results from TCRdb running MiXCR on the RT-PCR reads. The table includes 650,000 to 800,000 distinct CDR3 sequences, over 12% detected once. The sequence derives from a female donor in good health, serving as a healthy control. Sequenced sample: memory CD4+ T cells from blood. The rearrangement links TRBV6-5 to TRBJ2-3; maybe TRBD1 (6 bases). The CDR3 DNA sequence: TGTGCCAGCACCCCGCAGGGGATCGATACGCAGTATTTT. Protein product: CASTPQGIDTQYF.